This passage covers 13 T cell receptor beta chains from one sample sequenced in a study of radiotherapy plus CTLA-4 blockade in lung cancer. Clones were read by immunoSEQ multiplex PCR, and TCRdb kept only the in-frame ones, dropping some. This sample has about 45,000 clones, with about 63% found just once. The material was peripheral blood, obtained from a patient treated with radiotherapy plus ipilimumab. These receptors came from a human donor with non-small cell lung cancer who had a partial response to radiotherapy plus ipilimumab.

The genes are TRBV11-3 and TRBJ2-1; D is unresolved. V dropped 3 bases and J dropped 7 bases, with 16 bases sitting between them. The germline V gene has CDR1 SGHNT and CDR2 YENEEA. The CDR3 runs to 15 residues. CDR3 sequence (DNA): TGTGCCAGCAGCTTGCGGAACGGGTTCTCGAATGAGCAGTTCTTC. Protein product: CASSLRNGFSNEQFF.

V and J are TRBV6-5 and TRBJ1-2; TRBD1 is a possible D gene (5 bases). Germline values: CDR1 MNHEY, CDR2 SVGAGI. Trimming removed 11 bases at V and 7 bases at J, with 23 bases between. CDR3 length equals 14 residues. The CDR3 DNA is TGTGCCTGCAATGCCGGGACTTATGGAGTTGGCTACACCTTC. This encodes CACNAGTYGVGYTF.

The chain uses TRBV6-5 and TRBJ2-5; the match to TRBD1 covers 8 bases. The CDR3 is made up of 14 amino acids. Germline V lookup: CDR1 MNHEY, CDR2 SVGAGI. Trimming at V came to 5 bases and at J to 10 bases, leaving 12 bases not matched to a gene. The CDR3 DNA reads as TGTGCCAGCAGTATCACCCTAGGGGACAGGATCCAGTACTTC. It specifies CASSITLGDRIQYF.

The V and J genes are TRBV6-5 and TRBJ1-2, with D possibly TRBD1 on 6 matching bases. The CDR3 contains 12 residues. From germline, CDR1 is MNHEY and CDR2 SVGAGI. Trimming took 11 bases from V and 3 from J, leaving 13 bases between them. The chain's CDR3 is CACRDTYYGYTF. CDR3 coding DNA: TGTGCCTGCCGGGACACTTACTATGGCTACACCTTC.

The chain links TRBV5-6 to TRBJ1-2; unclear D gene. The CDR3 length is 14 residues. Per the germline V gene, CDR1 is SGHDT and CDR2 is YYEEEE. V lost 4 bases and J lost 3, with 13 bases in between. The chain's CDR3 is CASSVPDGDYGYTF. CDR3 nucleotide sequence: TGTGCCAGCAGCGTGCCCGACGGAGACTATGGCTACACCTTC.

CDR3 residues: CATSRGGANNYGYTF. The DNA of the CDR3 is TGTGCCACCAGCAGGGGTGGGGCTAATAACTATGGCTACACCTTC. The V gene is TRBV15, the J gene TRBJ1-2; D might be TRBD1 (5 bases). Germline-derived CDR1 and CDR2 are LNHNV and YYDKDF (reference sequence). V was shortened by 3 bases and J by 1 base, with 12 bases between the two germline ends. The CDR3 length is 15 residues.

The rearrangement links TRBV18 to TRBJ2-5; the match to TRBD1 covers 7 bases. The V and J ends lost 6 bases and 5 bases, in that order; junction bases with no gene match: 9. The CDR3 consists of 14 residues. The V gene's germline CDR1 is KGHSH and CDR2 LQKENI. CDR3 nucleotides: TGTGCCAGCTCCGTAGGGGGCTCTGGGGAGACCCAGTACTTC. It yields the protein CASSVGGSGETQYF.

The DNA of the CDR3 is TGCGCCAGCAGCCAACAACAGGGCACCGGGGAGCTGTTTTTT. It yields the protein CASSQQQGTGELFF. V is TRBV4-3 and J is TRBJ2-2; weak D call: TRBD1 (6 bases). The CDR3 extends over 14 amino acids. Looked up from germline, CDR1 is LGHNA and CDR2 is YSLEER. The V and J ends lost 2 bases and 4 bases respectively, with 8 bases between them.

This clone appeared many times. The gene calls are TRBV5-8 and TRBJ1-5, with 9 bases lining up with TRBD1. The CDR3 is 15 residues long. After removal of 3 bases from V and 6 bases from J, the junction contained 7 bases not matched to a gene. CDR1 and CDR2 from the germline V gene are SGHTS and YDEGEE. CDR3 DNA sequence: TGTGCCAGCAGCTCAACCGGGACAGGGTTTCAGCCCCAGCATTTT. Encoded protein: CASSSTGTGFQPQHF.

The chain employs TRBV2 and TRBJ1-6; no clear D. CDR1 is SNHLY, CDR2 FYNNEI, per germline. The CDR3 sequence is 15 residues long. With 7 bases removed from V and 0 bases from J, the gap between germline ends came to 10 bases. CDR3 sequence reads: CASIAPGSYNSPLHF. CDR3 sequence (DNA): TGTGCCAGCATAGCCCCTGGCTCCTATAATTCACCCCTCCACTTT.

The chain recombines TRBV11-2 with TRBJ2-7, with D tentatively TRBD2 (6 bases). Per germline, CDR1 SGHAT and CDR2 FQNNGV. The CDR3 is made up of 14 amino acids. V lost 5 bases and J 4 bases, leaving 15 bases between the germline ends. The CDR3 reads CASSIRRDRYEQYF. DNA of the CDR3: TGTGCCAGCAGCATCCGGAGGGATCGATACGAGCAGTACTTC.

This clone has only one observation. The genes are TRBV7-2 and TRBJ2-5; D possibly corresponds to TRBD1 (5 bases). The germline CDR1 and CDR2 sequences are SGHTA and FQGNSA. V was trimmed by 4 bases and J by 4 bases, leaving 7 bases between them. This CDR3 has 12 amino acids. CDR3 bases: TGTGCCAGCAGCTCCCAGGGAGAGACCCAGTACTTC. It yields the protein CASSSQGETQYF.

The chain is built from TRBV6-6 and TRBJ1-3; D unclear. This CDR3 region has 14 residues. V was pared by 6 bases and J by 6 bases, with 15 bases between. The germline CDR1 and CDR2 sequences are MNHNY and SVGAGI (reference sequence). The CDR3 sequence: CASRTDDTANTIYF. Written as DNA, the CDR3 is TGTGCCAGCAGGACGGATGACACTGCAAACACCATATATTTT.